The clone carrying this T cell receptor (beta chain) was recorded only once. Sequencing used immunoSEQ multiplex PCR; TCRdb keeps in-frame clones, though not all of them. The table lists around 140,000 clones, 85% to 90% of them singletons, with about 10% in the top ten. The sample originates from a study of blood T cell repertoires in COVID-19. Study-wide background: Spain, Italy and the United States supplied samples that represented acute and convalescent COVID-19. The analysed material was cDNA or gDNA that came from T cells, B-cell-depleted T cells, or PBMCs.

Enrolled through a virtual design, the participants were between roughly 18 and 100 years of age and came from approximately 25 US areas. This CDR3 spans 15 amino acids. Germline values: CDR1 MNHEY, CDR2 SVGAGI. V was trimmed by 4 bases and J by 6 bases, leaving 18 bases between them. The sequence came from a man aged 60 to 75 who had recovered from COVID-19. This chain uses TRBV6-5 with TRBJ1-2, with D tentatively TRBD1 (6 bases). The specimen sequenced was PBMCs or T cells enriched from blood (not recorded which). CDR3 sequence reads: CASSFATGLSNGYTF. CDR3 DNA sequence: TGTGCCAGCAGTTTCGCGACAGGTCTTAGTAATGGCTACACCTTC.